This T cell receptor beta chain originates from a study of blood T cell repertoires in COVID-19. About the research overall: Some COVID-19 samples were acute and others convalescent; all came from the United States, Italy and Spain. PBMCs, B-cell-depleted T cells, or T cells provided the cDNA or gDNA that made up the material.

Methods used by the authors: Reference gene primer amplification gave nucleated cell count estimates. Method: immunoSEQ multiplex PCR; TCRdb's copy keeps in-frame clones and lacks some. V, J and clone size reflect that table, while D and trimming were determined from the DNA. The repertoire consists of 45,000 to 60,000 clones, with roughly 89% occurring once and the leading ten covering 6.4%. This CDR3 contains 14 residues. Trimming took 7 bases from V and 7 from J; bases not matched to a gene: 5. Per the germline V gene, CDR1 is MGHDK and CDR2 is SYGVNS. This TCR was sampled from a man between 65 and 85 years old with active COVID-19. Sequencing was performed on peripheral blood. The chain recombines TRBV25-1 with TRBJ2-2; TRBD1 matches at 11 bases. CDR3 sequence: CASKRTGGVGELFF. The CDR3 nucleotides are TGTGCCAGCAAGCGGACAGGGGGCGTCGGGGAGCTGTTTTTT.